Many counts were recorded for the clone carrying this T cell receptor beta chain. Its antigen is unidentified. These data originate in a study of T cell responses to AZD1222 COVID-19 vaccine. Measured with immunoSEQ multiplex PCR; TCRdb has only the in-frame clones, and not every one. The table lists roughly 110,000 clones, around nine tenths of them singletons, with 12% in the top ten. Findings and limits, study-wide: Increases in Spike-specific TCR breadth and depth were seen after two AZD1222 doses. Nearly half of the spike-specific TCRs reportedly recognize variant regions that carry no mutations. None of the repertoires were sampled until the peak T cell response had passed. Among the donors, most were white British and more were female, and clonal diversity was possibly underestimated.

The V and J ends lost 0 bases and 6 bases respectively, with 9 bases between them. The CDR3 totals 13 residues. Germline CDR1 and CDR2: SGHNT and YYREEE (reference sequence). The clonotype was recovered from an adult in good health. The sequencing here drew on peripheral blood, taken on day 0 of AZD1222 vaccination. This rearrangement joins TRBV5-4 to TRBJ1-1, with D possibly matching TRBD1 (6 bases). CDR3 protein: CASSLGPGAEAFF. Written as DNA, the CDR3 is TGTGCCAGCAGCTTGGGGCCAGGGGCTGAAGCTTTCTTT.